Listed here are 29 T cell receptor beta chains from one sample, sequenced in a study of beta chain features in type 1 diabetes. Study observations and caveats: Within each of all four CD4+ subsets, Type 1 diabetes patients had TCRB CDR3s that were moderately but significantly shorter.

The entirety of the isolated RNA underwent reverse transcription, so expressed TCRB transcripts were sequenced. Only in-frame clones appear in the TCRdb table, and some are missing; sequencing was by immunoSEQ multiplex PCR. The sample lists some 290,000 clones, more than 13% occurring once. No antigen has been assigned to these receptors. Sequenced input: naive CD4+ T cells from blood. The source is a man in his thirties or forties with type 1 diabetes.

This clone was counted only a few times. For the CDR3, the DNA is TGCGCCAGCAAAGAGACAGGGGCCACCAATGAGCAGTTCTTC. Translation: CASKETGATNEQFF. The J gene is TRBJ2-1, the V gene TRBV5-1; 8 bases line up with TRBD1. V dropped 6 bases and J dropped 6; count of bases not matched to a gene: 8. Germline loops: CDR1 SGHRS, CDR2 YFSETQ. This CDR3 is built from 14 residues.

The table lists this clone with a few counts. The V gene is TRBV7-8, the J gene TRBJ2-1; no reliable D call. The CDR3 is made up of 14 amino acids. V was shortened by 5 bases and J by 0 bases, with 8 bases between the two germline ends. Germline lookup yields CDR1 SGHVS and CDR2 FQNEAQ. CDR3 loop: CASSTYSSYNEQFF. In nucleotides, the CDR3 is TGTGCCAGCAGCACCTATAGCTCCTACAATGAGCAGTTCTTC. The variable domain in full, with the rest retrieved from reference TRBV7-8 and TRBJ2-1, is GAGVSQSPRYKVAKRGQDVALRCDPISGHVSLFWYQQALGQGPEFLTYFQNEAQLDKSGLPSDRFFAERPEGSVSTLKIQRTQQEDSAVYLCASSTYSSYNEQFFGPGTRLTVL.

There are a few counts of this clone. The chain links TRBV2 to TRBJ1-5; 9 nucleotides agree with TRBD1. CDR3 length: 12 amino acids. The J segment lost 8 bases and the V segment lost 6 bases, leaving 2 bases of the junction unmatched. In germline, CDR1 is SNHLY, CDR2 FYNNEI. CDR3 protein: CASRGQGEPQHF. For the CDR3, the DNA is TGTGCCAGCAGGGGACAGGGAGAGCCCCAGCATTTT.

This sequence joins TRBV27 and TRBJ2-1; perhaps TRBD2 as D (6 bases). CDR1 and CDR2 (germline): MNHEY, SMNVEV (reference sequence). The V and J ends lost 2 bases and 2 bases respectively, with 10 bases between them. The CDR3 totals 15 residues. The chain's CDR3 is CASSLPGEPYNEQFF. The CDR3 DNA sequence: TGTGCCAGCAGTTTACCGGGGGAGCCCTACAATGAGCAGTTCTTC.

The chain recombines TRBV5-1 with TRBJ2-7; D gene unclear. The CDR3 has 13 amino acids. Germline values: CDR1 SGHRS, CDR2 YFSETQ. The V and J ends lost 2 bases and 3 bases respectively, with 9 bases between them. CDR3 sequence: CASSLSGLYEQYF. CDR3 bases: TGCGCCAGCAGCTTATCGGGTCTCTACGAGCAGTACTTC.

V is TRBV7-8 and J is TRBJ2-7; 8 nucleotides line up with TRBD2. CDR1 SGHVS and CDR2 FQNEAQ come from the germline V gene. Unmatched junction bases numbered 3, after V lost 5 bases and J lost 0 bases. The CDR3 sequence is 14 residues long. CDR3 protein: CASSTGTSSYEQYF. The DNA of the CDR3 is TGTGCCAGCAGCACCGGGACTAGCTCCTACGAGCAGTACTTC.

This clone was recorded a few times. This chain uses TRBV9 with TRBJ2-5; TRBD2 matches 11 bases. CDR1 and CDR2 from the germline V gene are SGDLS and YYNGEE. This CDR3 contains 15 residues. The V segment lost 4 bases and the J segment 5 bases; nucleotides outside the gene matches: 7. CDR3 in amino acids: CASSPQLAGVETQYF. The CDR3 coding sequence is TGTGCCAGCAGCCCCCAACTAGCGGGAGTTGAGACCCAGTACTTC.

The J gene is TRBJ2-2, the V gene TRBV9, with 11 bases matching TRBD2. The V gene's germline CDR1 is SGDLS and CDR2 YYNGEE. The CDR3 extends over 15 amino acids. V dropped 2 bases and J dropped 6; count of bases not matched to a gene: 3. CDR3 sequence: CASSVYSGRAGELFF. The CDR3 DNA is TGTGCCAGCAGCGTTTATAGCGGGAGGGCCGGGGAGCTGTTTTTT.

This clone was picked up a small number of times. The V and J genes are TRBV7-2 and TRBJ2-7; 9 nucleotides line up with TRBD1. CDR1 and CDR2 from the germline V gene are SGHTA and FQGNSA. The CDR3 spans 14 residues. After removal of 8 bases from V and 5 bases from J, the junction contained 10 bases not matched to a gene. The chain's CDR3 is CASGPGQGYDEQYF. The CDR3 DNA follows: TGTGCCAGCGGACCGGGACAGGGTTATGACGAGCAGTACTTC.

The chain joins TRBV7-8 to TRBJ1-1; D unclear. Germline V gene lookup returns CDR1 SGHVS and CDR2 FQNEAQ. The V end was cut by 0 bases, the J end by 0 bases, with 14 bases between. The CDR3 consists of 17 residues. CDR3 nucleotide sequence: TGTGCCAGCAGCTTAGCGGCGGGGATGAGAATGAACACTGAAGCTTTCTTT. Protein product: CASSLAAGMRMNTEAFF.

This clone was seen a handful of times. The J gene is TRBJ2-1, the V gene TRBV5-4; 11 positions agree with TRBD2. Germline CDR1 reads SGHNT; CDR2 reads YYREEE (reference sequence). The ends lost 5 bases at V and 6 bases at J; junction bases unmatched: 7. The CDR3 is made up of 15 amino acids. This CDR3 is CASRDSGRASNEQFF. The CDR3 DNA sequence: TGTGCCAGCAGGGATAGCGGGAGGGCCAGCAATGAGCAGTTCTTC.

This clone appeared a few times. The chain has TRBV7-2 and TRBJ2-5; 7 bases match TRBD1. There are 14 residues in the CDR3. Germline V lookup: CDR1 SGHTA, CDR2 FQGNSA. V was pared by 3 bases and J by 0 bases, with 1 base of the junction left unmatched. Here the CDR3 DNA reads TGTGCCAGCAGCTTGGGGACAGACCAAGAGACCCAGTACTTC. It yields the protein CASSLGTDQETQYF.

V and J are TRBV5-1 and TRBJ2-1, with 15 bases that match TRBD2. Germline CDR1 and CDR2: SGHRS and YFSETQ. The ends lost 3 bases at V and 7 bases at J; junction bases unmatched: 5. The CDR3 covers 16 residues. CDR3 in amino acids: CASSSGLAGGGNEQFF. Written as DNA, the CDR3 is TGCGCCAGCAGCTCAGGACTAGCGGGAGGGGGAAATGAGCAGTTCTTC.

The J gene is TRBJ1-1, the V gene TRBV7-9; 7 bases are shared with TRBD1. V trimming: 8 bases; J trimming: 0 bases; junction bases outside the gene matches: 6. Germline CDR1 SEHNR, CDR2 FQNEAQ (reference sequence). This CDR3 is built from 14 residues. Here the CDR3 reads CASDQGQMNTEAFF. DNA for the CDR3: TGTGCCAGCGATCAGGGACAGATGAACACTGAAGCTTTCTTT.

The sample holds a few counts of this clone. V and J are TRBV7-9 and TRBJ2-1; possibly TRBD2 for D (7 bases). V lost 4 bases to trimming and J lost 10 bases, with 20 bases between them. The CDR3 runs to 15 residues. The germline gives CDR1 SEHNR, CDR2 FQNEAQ (reference sequence). The CDR3 here is CASSSRGGREIEQFF. In DNA, the CDR3 is TGTGCCAGCAGCTCCCGAGGGGGGCGGGAGATCGAGCAGTTCTTC.

V gene TRBV7-8 combines with J gene TRBJ2-1, with D perhaps TRBD2 (6 bases). V lost 5 bases and J lost 4, with 18 bases in between. Germline CDR1 SGHVS, CDR2 FQNEAQ. This CDR3 spans 16 amino acids. The CDR3 DNA follows: TGTGCCAGCAGCCTTACGGGAGAAGCGAAATACAATGAGCAGTTCTTC. It specifies CASSLTGEAKYNEQFF.

This chain connects TRBV30 to TRBJ2-7; 8 nucleotides agree with TRBD1. The CDR3 has 13 residues. Germline V gene sequence: CDR1 GTSNPN, CDR2 SVGIG (reference sequence). The junction had 8 bases not matched to a gene; V was cut back by 7 bases and J by 3 bases. The DNA for the CDR3 is TGTGCCTCTAACAGGGGGTTCGGCTACGAGCAGTACTTC. Translating it yields CASNRGFGYEQYF.

This clone came up a few times. Different DNA sequences within this sample yield the same CDR3. The rearrangement uses TRBV7-9 and TRBJ2-1; TRBD2 agrees at 10 bases. CDR3 length equals 14 residues. Germline CDR1 reads SEHNR; CDR2 reads FQNEAQ (reference sequence). V was pared by 5 bases and J by 5 bases, with 3 bases of the junction left unmatched. The CDR3 DNA sequence: TGTGCCAGCAGCCTTCTAGCGGGAGACAATGAGCAGTTCTTC. This encodes CASSLLAGDNEQFF.

The rearrangement joins TRBV9 to TRBJ2-1; weak D call: TRBD2 (5 bases). The CDR3 loop spans 13 amino acids. Trimming cost V 3 bases and J 8 bases, with 12 bases left between them. Germline CDR1 is SGDLS and CDR2 is YYNGEE. CDR3 nucleotide sequence: TGTGCCAGCAGCGGACCCCGGGGAGATGAGCAGTTCTTC. Amino acid sequence: CASSGPRGDEQFF.

A few counts support this clone. The rearrangement links TRBV9 to TRBJ2-1; 8 nucleotides align to TRBD2. V lost 10 bases, J lost 5 bases, and 5 bases stayed unmatched. Germline V gene lookup returns CDR1 SGDLS and CDR2 YYNGEE. The length of the CDR3 is 12 residues. CDR3 sequence (DNA): TGTGCCTCCGGACTAGCAGACAATGAGCAGTTCTTC. As protein: CASGLADNEQFF.

The chain has TRBV28 and TRBJ2-1; 10 bases are a match to TRBD2. The CDR3 has 14 amino acids. Germline-derived CDR1 and CDR2 are MDHEN and SYDVKM. Trimming at V came to 5 bases and at J to 3 bases, leaving 1 base not matched to a gene. CDR3 sequence (DNA): TGTGCCAGCAGTCTAGCGGGAGACTACAATGAGCAGTTCTTC. Translated, it gives CASSLAGDYNEQFF.

There are a few counts of this clone. The V gene is TRBV28, the J gene TRBJ2-3; tentatively, D is TRBD2 (6 bases). Trimming pared 7 bases from V and 6 bases from J, leaving 11 bases between. Germline assignment: CDR1 MDHEN and CDR2 SYDVKM. This CDR3 spans 12 amino acids. The CDR3 reads CASTVAGDTQYF. CDR3 sequence (DNA): TGTGCCAGCACCGTCGCGGGGGATACGCAGTATTTT.

A few counts support this clone. The chain carries TRBV5-1 and TRBJ1-1; possible D gene TRBD1, 5 bases. The CDR3 sequence is 14 residues long. CDR1 is SGHRS, CDR2 YFSETQ, per germline. V shed 4 bases and J shed 4 bases, with 14 bases lying between them. The CDR3 loop is CASSGGTWGTEAFF. The CDR3 coding sequence is TGCGCCAGCAGCGGCGGGACCTGGGGCACTGAAGCTTTCTTT.

This clone occurred a few times. The V call is TRBV7-9, the J call TRBJ2-7; D is perhaps TRBD2 (5 bases). V shed 0 bases and J shed 6 bases, with 18 bases lying between them. Germline lookup yields CDR1 SEHNR and CDR2 FQNEAQ (reference sequence). The CDR3 extends over 16 amino acids. The CDR3 loop is CASSLALRREYGEQYF. DNA of the CDR3: TGTGCCAGCAGCTTAGCGCTAAGAAGGGAGTACGGCGAGCAGTACTTC.

Details on this clone: Other DNA sequences in the sample encode the same CDR3. The chain has TRBV18 and TRBJ2-2; D is ambiguous. CDR1 and CDR2 from the germline V gene are KGHSH and LQKENI. Between the trimmed V and J ends, which lost 1 base and 3 bases, there was a span of 3 bases. The CDR3 has 13 residues. The chain's CDR3 is CASSPRDTGELFF. CDR3 DNA sequence: TGTGCCAGCTCACCACGAGACACCGGGGAGCTGTTTTTT.

This chain links TRBV15 with TRBJ1-5, with D uncertain. The CDR3 is made up of 13 amino acids. Looked up from germline, CDR1 is LNHNV and CDR2 is YYDKDF (reference sequence). The V end was cut by 0 bases, the J end by 11 bases, with 11 bases between. The CDR3 here is CATSRDPGSAQHF. The DNA for the CDR3 is TGTGCCACCAGCAGAGATCCCGGGTCCGCCCAGCATTTT.

This clone appeared a few times. The J gene is TRBJ2-1, the V gene TRBV30; 9 nucleotides align to TRBD2. V shed 4 bases, J shed 3 bases, and the junction held 7 bases outside the gene matches. Germline values: CDR1 GTSNPN, CDR2 SVGIG (reference sequence). The CDR3 is made up of 15 amino acids. The CDR3 sequence: CAWTLSGGIYNEQFF. The CDR3 nucleotides read TGTGCCTGGACCCTTAGCGGGGGAATCTACAATGAGCAGTTCTTC.

V and J are TRBV11-2 and TRBJ1-2; D gene unclear. Trimming stripped 3 bases from V and 10 bases from J, with 12 bases between. This CDR3 has 12 amino acids. Germline CDR1 and CDR2: SGHAT and FQNNGV. This CDR3 is CASSFGLSYYTF. The CDR3 DNA sequence: TGTGCCAGCAGCTTTGGACTCTCGTACTACACCTTC.

The rearrangement joins TRBV5-1 to TRBJ2-4; tentatively, D is TRBD1 (5 bases). Germline V gene lookup returns CDR1 SGHRS and CDR2 YFSETQ. Trimming pared 0 bases from V and 5 bases from J, leaving 9 bases between. The CDR3 consists of 14 residues. For the CDR3, the DNA is TGCGCCAGCAGCTTGGCAGGGATGGAAAACATTCAGTACTTC. Translated: CASSLAGMENIQYF.